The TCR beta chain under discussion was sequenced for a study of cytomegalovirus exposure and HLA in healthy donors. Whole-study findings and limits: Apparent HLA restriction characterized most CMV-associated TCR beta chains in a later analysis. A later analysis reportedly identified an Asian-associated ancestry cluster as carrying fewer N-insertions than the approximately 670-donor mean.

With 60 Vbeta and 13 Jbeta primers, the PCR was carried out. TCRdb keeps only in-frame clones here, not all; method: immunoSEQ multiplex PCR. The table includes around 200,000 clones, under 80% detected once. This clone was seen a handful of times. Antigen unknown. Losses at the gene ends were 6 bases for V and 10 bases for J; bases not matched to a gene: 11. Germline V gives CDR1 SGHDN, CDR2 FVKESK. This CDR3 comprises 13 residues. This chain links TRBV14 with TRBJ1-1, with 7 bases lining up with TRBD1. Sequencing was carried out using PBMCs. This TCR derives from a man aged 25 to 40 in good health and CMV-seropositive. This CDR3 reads CASRDTGEKGAFF. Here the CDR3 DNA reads TGTGCCAGCAGAGATACAGGGGAAAAAGGAGCTTTCTTT.